The sequence of this TCR beta chain was determined in a study of blood T cells in healthy people across ages. Regarding the study as a whole: Naive CD4+ cell counts and diversity both ran higher in long-lived than in aged donors. The lack of PBMC sorting stopped any conclusive naive versus antigen-experienced comparison.

Note on this clonotype: What it binds is not known.

Next came a second PCR, run for about 7 to 12 cycles, which used a sample-barcoded 5' primer along with a J-beta primer mix. A template-switch adaptor with 12 random nucleotides tagged each cDNA molecule. TCRdb re-called the 5' RACE reads through MiXCR, storing one row per CDR3 protein. The top ten clones hold approximately 2% of a sample with roughly 1,800,000 distinct CDR3 sequences, about 49% of them seen once. CDR3 size: 12 residues. With V trimmed by 3 bases and J by 6 bases, 0 bases remained unmatched. Germline V lookup: CDR1 PRHDT, CDR2 FYEKMQ (reference sequence). Samples each yielded at least 5 micrograms of total RNA.

Sequencing was carried out using blood. The source is a woman in her 40s in good health. The chain uses TRBV13 and TRBJ1-1; 8 bases map to TRBD1. In nucleotides, the CDR3 is TGTGCCAGCAGCTTGACAGGGGCTGAAGCTTTCTTT. This encodes CASSLTGAEAFF.